Given below is one TCR beta chain in context. The data stem from a study of shared T cell receptors in the human thymus. Profiling relied on immunoSEQ multiplex PCR, and the TCRdb table lists in-frame clones only, not all of them. The sample yields 500,000 to 750,000 clones, around 87% seen once. The V gene's germline CDR1 is SQVTM and CDR2 ANQGSEA. V was cut by 1 base and J by 9 bases, with 22 bases left in between. CDR3 length: 16 amino acids. The sample was also linked to a second study, of human thymus T cells. Per that study: Healthy Finnish infants undergoing corrective surgery for congenital heart defects were the donors. Resections obtained during corrective heart surgery supplied the thymus tissue. Thymic and blood repertoires appeared to show biased V and J gene usage. Related research has reported that thymic repertoires overlap highly among unrelated individuals.

The rearrangement links TRBV29-1 to TRBJ2-1; perhaps TRBD2 as D (6 bases). The receptor was isolated from a boy in the first two years of life with a congenital heart defect. Sequenced material: thymocytes. The CDR3 region has the DNA TGCAGCGTTGAAGTTCGGCATCAGCGGGCGTCCCCTGAGCAGTTCTTC. Its translation is CSVEVRHQRASPEQFF.